The clone carrying this TCR beta chain came up many times. The target antigen is unknown. The ends lost 4 bases at V and 7 bases at J; junction bases unmatched: 9. Looked up from germline, CDR1 is SNHLY and CDR2 is FYNNEI. The CDR3 loop spans 14 amino acids. The data were taken from a study of T cells in Graves' hyperthyroidism and ophthalmopathy. Whole-study findings and limits: By a 13 V-J model, ophthalmopathy was set apart from stable hyperthyroidism.

With duration under 3 months, ophthalmopathy was active: Clinical Activity Score at least 3, NOSPECS at least 4. Researchers took RNA transcripts and amplified the TCR beta CDR3 regions from them. First-round RT-PCR of the TCR CDR3 relied on the HTBI primer set. MiXCR, run by TCRdb on the multiplex PCR reads, gives a single entry per CDR3 protein. The sample has about 250,000 distinct CDR3 sequences, approximately 23% seen once. The sequenced sample consisted of blood. This chain uses TRBV2 with TRBJ2-5, with 7 bases matching TRBD2. The TCR sequence derives from a middle-aged woman with Graves' ophthalmopathy. In DNA, the CDR3 is TGTGCCAGCAGTGTGGGGGGGGACCCAGGGACCCAGTACTTC. Translation gives CASSVGGDPGTQYF.